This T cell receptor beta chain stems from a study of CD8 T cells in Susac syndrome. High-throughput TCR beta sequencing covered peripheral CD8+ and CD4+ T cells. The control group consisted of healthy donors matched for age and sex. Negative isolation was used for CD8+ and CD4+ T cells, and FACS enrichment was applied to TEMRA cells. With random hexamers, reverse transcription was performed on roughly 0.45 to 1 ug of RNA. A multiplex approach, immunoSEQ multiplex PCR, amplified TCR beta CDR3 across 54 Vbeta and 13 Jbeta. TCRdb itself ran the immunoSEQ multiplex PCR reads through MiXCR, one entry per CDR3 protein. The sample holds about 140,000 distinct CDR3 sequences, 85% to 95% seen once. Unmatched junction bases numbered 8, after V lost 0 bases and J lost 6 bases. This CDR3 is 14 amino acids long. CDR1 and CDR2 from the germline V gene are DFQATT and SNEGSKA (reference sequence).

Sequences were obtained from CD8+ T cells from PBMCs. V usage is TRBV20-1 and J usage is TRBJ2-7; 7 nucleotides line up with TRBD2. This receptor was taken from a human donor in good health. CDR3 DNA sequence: TGCAGTGCTAGAGAAAAGCGGGAAATTCCCGAGCAGTACTTC. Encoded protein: CSAREKREIPEQYF.